This entry lists 20 T cell receptor beta chains sequenced from one sample in a study of T cell responses to AZD1222 COVID-19 vaccine. Using immunoSEQ multiplex PCR, the repertoire was profiled, and TCRdb retains in-frame clones only, with some absent. The sample consists of about 180,000 clones, approximately 91% of them appearing once. The starting material was peripheral blood, obtained 28 days after the second AZD1222 dose. The receptor set was obtained from an adult who received the AZD1222 COVID-19 vaccine.

The gene calls are TRBV30 and TRBJ2-2, with 8 positions matching TRBD1. The CDR3 runs 13 residues. J lost 6 bases, V lost 7 bases, and 7 bases had no gene match. Per the germline V gene, CDR1 is GTSNPN and CDR2 is SVGIG (reference sequence). In nucleotides, the CDR3 is TGTGCCTCTAGACAGGGGTTGGCCGGGGAGCTGTTTTTT. Protein: CASRQGLAGELFF.

The chain couples TRBV10-3 to TRBJ1-3, with D unresolved. The CDR3 runs to 15 residues. From germline, CDR1 is ENHRY and CDR2 SYGVKD. The V and J ends lost 3 bases and 0 bases respectively, with 9 bases between them. CDR3 sequence reads: CAISDRTLSGNTIYF. As DNA, the CDR3 is TGTGCCATCAGTGACAGGACCCTCTCTGGAAACACCATATATTTT.

This rearrangement joins TRBV19 to TRBJ1-1; D unclear. Germline lookup yields CDR1 LNHDA and CDR2 SQIVND (reference sequence). This CDR3 is 14 amino acids long. The V end was cut by 6 bases, the J end by 4 bases, with 15 bases between. CDR3 bases: TGTGCCAGTAGCCCATTGGGGAGGACCACTGAAGCTTTCTTT. Residues: CASSPLGRTTEAFF. Combining the CDR3 with reference TRBV19 and TRBJ1-1 gives the whole variable domain DGGITQSPKYLFRKEGQNVTLSCEQNLNHDAMYWYRQDPGQGLRLIYYSQIVNDFQKGDIAEGYSVSREKKESFPLTVTSAQKNPTAFYLCASSPLGRTTEAFFGQGTRLTVV.

The rearrangement uses TRBV5-1 and TRBJ2-3; perhaps TRBD2 as D (5 bases). The CDR3 runs 16 residues. Trimming stripped 0 bases from V and 2 bases from J, with 13 bases between. CDR1 SGHRS and CDR2 YFSETQ come from the germline V gene. The CDR3 here is CASSLGTVGVTDTQYF. CDR3 nucleotides: TGCGCCAGCAGCTTGGGGACTGTGGGAGTCACAGATACGCAGTATTTT.

The gene calls are TRBV2 and TRBJ1-4, with 7 bases identical to TRBD1. V lost 8 bases to trimming and J lost 4 bases; unmatched junction nucleotides: 4. Looked up from germline, CDR1 is SNHLY and CDR2 is FYNNEI. The CDR3 runs to 13 residues. The CDR3 sequence: CASLGQNNEKLFF. The CDR3 DNA reads as TGTGCCAGCCTGGGACAGAATAATGAAAAACTGTTTTTT.

The chain is built from TRBV6-5 and TRBJ2-1, with D possibly TRBD1 on 5 matching bases. V was pared by 6 bases and J by 5 bases, with 14 bases between. The germline CDR1 and CDR2 sequences are MNHEY and SVGAGI. The CDR3 spans 14 residues. The CDR3 nucleotides read TGTGCCAGCAGGCGACAGCAAAGAGACAATGAGCAGTTCTTC. This encodes CASRRQQRDNEQFF.

The chain couples TRBV20-1 to TRBJ1-1; D is unclear. The V gene's germline CDR1 is DFQATT and CDR2 SNEGSKA (reference sequence). This CDR3 has 10 residues. Trimming left V 3 bases short and J 5 bases short, with 4 bases between. CDR3 in amino acids: CSARGTEAFF. CDR3 nucleotide sequence: TGCAGTGCTAGGGGGACTGAAGCTTTCTTT.

The chain employs TRBV4-3 and TRBJ2-1; D may be TRBD1 or TRBD2 (5 bases each). This CDR3 has 16 residues. Germline CDR1 is LGHNA and CDR2 is YSLEER. Trimming shortened V by 0 bases and J by 9 bases, and 18 bases separated the two germline ends. The CDR3 DNA sequence: TGCGCCAGCAGCCAAGAGTGGGACCTAGGTCTTAGTGAGCAGTTCTTC. Its translation: CASSQEWDLGLSEQFF.

The chain couples TRBV24-1 to TRBJ2-2; 8 bases fit TRBD2. Per the germline V gene, CDR1 is KGHDR and CDR2 is SFDVKD. The CDR3 loop spans 17 amino acids. J lost 3 bases, V lost 10 bases, and 15 bases had no gene match. The CDR3 loop reads CATQENGGASDTGELFF. Written as DNA, the CDR3 is TGTGCCACACAGGAGAACGGGGGGGCCTCGGACACCGGGGAGCTGTTTTTT.

The V gene is TRBV30, the J gene TRBJ1-1, with a weak D call TRBD1 (6 bases). Germline CDR1 GTSNPN, CDR2 SVGIG (reference sequence). The CDR3 consists of 14 residues. Trimming stripped 2 bases from V and 4 bases from J, with 14 bases between. For the CDR3, the DNA is TGTGCCTGGAGTAAGGGGGTGGGGGTCACTGAAGCTTTCTTT. Translation gives CAWSKGVGVTEAFF. Supplemented by reference TRBV30 and TRBJ1-1, the full variable domain reads SQTIHQWPATLVQPVGSPLSLECTVEGTSNPNLYWYRQAAGRGLQLLFYSVGIGQISSEVPQNLSASRPQDRQFILSSKKLLLSDSGFYLCAWSKGVGVTEAFFGQGTRLTVV.

In this sample, this clone turned up once. The V and J genes are TRBV7-3 and TRBJ2-3, with 7 bases lining up with TRBD2. This CDR3 is 15 amino acids long. Trimming at V came to 2 bases and at J to 4 bases, leaving 6 bases not matched to a gene. Germline V gene sequence: CDR1 SGHTA, CDR2 FQGTGA. The CDR3 loop is CASSLGGGGSDTQYF. The CDR3 DNA reads TGTGCCAGCAGCTTAGGCGGCGGGGGATCAGATACGCAGTATTTT. The full variable domain, completed using reference TRBV7-3 and TRBJ2-3, is GAGVSQTPSNKVTEKGKYVELRCDPISGHTALYWYRQSLGQGPEFLIYFQGTGAADDSGLPNDRFFAVRPEGSVSTLKIQRTERGDSAVYLCASSLGGGGSDTQYFGPGTRLTVL.

This clone was counted between two and nine times. The chain couples TRBV5-1 to TRBJ2-5, with D possibly matching TRBD1 (8 bases). The V gene lost 5 bases and the J gene lost 3 bases, with 14 bases spanning the gap. The CDR3 is 14 amino acids. Per germline, CDR1 SGHRS and CDR2 YFSETQ. The CDR3 DNA reads TGCGCCAGCAGATTAACAGGGGGGGAAGAGACCCAGTACTTC. Amino acid sequence: CASRLTGGEETQYF.

The chain carries TRBV28 and TRBJ1-1; 9 positions agree with TRBD1. CDR3 length: 14 amino acids. After removal of 6 bases from V and 6 bases from J, the junction contained 8 bases not matched to a gene. From germline, CDR1 is MDHEN and CDR2 SYDVKM. The CDR3 nucleotides read TGTGCCAGCAGAGGGACAGGGACTTTTGCTGAAGCTTTCTTT. Residues: CASRGTGTFAEAFF.

The chain joins TRBV28 to TRBJ1-3; D is ambiguous. This CDR3 comprises 16 residues. V dropped 7 bases and J dropped 0 bases, with 16 bases sitting between them. CDR1 is MDHEN, CDR2 SYDVKM, per germline. The CDR3 sequence is CASTEMTVFSGNTIYF. The CDR3 DNA is TGTGCCAGCACCGAGATGACGGTCTTCTCTGGAAACACCATATATTTT. Drawing the rest from reference TRBV28 and TRBJ1-3, the complete variable domain is DVKVTQSSRYLVKRTGEKVFLECVQDMDHENMFWYRQDPGLGLRLIYFSYDVKMKEKGDIPEGYSVSREKKERFSLILESASTNQTSMYLCASTEMTVFSGNTIYFGEGSWLTVV.

This rearrangement joins TRBV6-2 or TRBV6-3 to TRBJ1-2, with D unclear. Germline values: CDR1 MNHEY, CDR2 SVGEGT. The CDR3 contains 13 residues. Trimming removed 1 base at V and 2 bases at J, with 5 bases between. The CDR3: CASSYLGNYGYTF. CDR3 nucleotides: TGTGCCAGCAGTTACTTGGGAAACTATGGCTACACCTTC.

The V and J genes are TRBV18 and TRBJ2-7; D is undetermined. With 1 base removed from V and 4 bases from J, the gap between germline ends came to 29 bases. Per the germline V gene, CDR1 is KGHSH and CDR2 is LQKENI. The CDR3 loop spans 20 amino acids. The CDR3 spells CASSPLLRRDLRTAKYEQYF. DNA of the CDR3: TGTGCCAGCTCACCACTTCTCCGTCGAGATCTTCGCACCGCTAAATACGAGCAGTACTTC.

The V call is TRBV19, the J call TRBJ1-2; D is undetermined. V lost 6 bases to trimming and J lost 7 bases, with 15 bases between them. Germline lookup yields CDR1 LNHDA and CDR2 SQIVND (reference sequence). CDR3 length equals 13 residues. CDR3 in DNA: TGTGCCAGTAGCCTCATTTTACTGTCTGGCTACACCTTC. Amino acids: CASSLILLSGYTF.

CDR3 bases: TGTGCCAGCAGCCCCTCTCCCAGCCAGCGGGGAAACACCATATATTTT. Its translation: CASSPSPSQRGNTIYF. The rearrangement links TRBV9 to TRBJ1-3; D is undetermined. Germline V gene sequence: CDR1 SGDLS, CDR2 YYNGEE. This CDR3 has 16 residues. Trimming removed 4 bases at V and 4 bases at J, with 18 bases between.

This sequence joins TRBV3-1 (or the pseudogene TRBV3-2) and TRBJ2-1; 11 bases are shared with TRBD2. J lost 2 bases, V lost 1 base, and 4 bases had no gene match. CDR1 and CDR2 from the germline V gene are LGHDT and YNNKEL (reference sequence). The length of the CDR3 is 17 residues. The CDR3 DNA follows: TGTGCCAGCAGCCAAGGTGTACTAGCGGGAGCCTACAATGAGCAGTTCTTC. Its translation is CASSQGVLAGAYNEQFF.

The CDR3 bases are TGTGCCAGCAGCGGAACCGGGACAGATAGCAATCAGCCCCAGCATTTT. Translation: CASSGTGTDSNQPQHF. The rearrangement uses TRBV7-8 and TRBJ1-5; 7 nucleotides agree with TRBD1. Looked up from germline, CDR1 is SGHVS and CDR2 is FQNEAQ. Germline trimming cut 5 bases from V and 0 bases from J; bases unmatched to any gene: 7. The CDR3 sequence is 16 residues long.